The 4 T cell receptor beta chains presented below share a single source sample, sequenced in a study of CD8+CD57+ T cells in acquired aplastic anemia. Investigators profiled TCR beta VDJ and CDR3 from genomic DNA template. MiXCR was run by TCRdb on the reads, yielding one entry per CDR3 protein. The sample has around 150,000 distinct CDR3 sequences, about 45% seen once; the top ten hold approximately 3%. Only patients with CD8+CD57+ cell expansion on flow cytometry were chosen for sequencing. The sequencing input was sorted CD4+, CD8+, or CD8+CD57+ T cells (not recorded which) from PBMCs. These receptors all come from a human donor with aplastic anemia.

In its sample, this clonotype was seen many times. Here the CDR3 reads CASSVSGSRVNEQFF. CDR3 sequence (DNA): TGTGCCAGCAGCGTTAGCGGGAGTCGGGTAAATGAGCAGTTCTTC. This sequence joins TRBV5-6 and TRBJ2-1; 9 bases agree with TRBD2. The V and J ends lost 4 bases and 7 bases, in that order; junction bases with no gene match: 9. CDR1 SGHDT and CDR2 YYEEEE come from the germline V gene. The CDR3 is 15 residues long.

This clonotype was observed at least ten times. The chain recombines TRBV25-1 with TRBJ1-4; 10 positions match TRBD1. The CDR3 loop spans 15 amino acids. CDR1 and CDR2 (germline): MGHDK, SYGVNS. V gave up 3 bases and J gave up 6 bases; unmatched junction bases: 4. CDR3 DNA: TGTGCCAGCAGTGACCCCGGGACAGGGGATGAAAAACTGTTTTTT. It codes for CASSDPGTGDEKLFF.

CDR3 sequence reads: CASSPTGETQYF. As DNA, the CDR3 is TGTGCCAGCAGCCCCACGGGGGAGACCCAGTACTTC. The rearrangement links TRBV7-8 to TRBJ2-5; weak D call: TRBD2 (5 bases). The CDR3 loop spans 12 amino acids. V lost 5 bases, J lost 5 bases, and 9 bases lay in between. Germline values: CDR1 SGHVS, CDR2 FQNEAQ.

The chain joins TRBV11-1 to TRBJ1-1, with 9 bases aligning to TRBD1. The CDR3 is made up of 16 amino acids. Germline V gene lookup returns CDR1 SGHAT and CDR2 FQDESV (reference sequence). Trimming at V came to 5 bases and at J to 5 bases, leaving 12 bases not matched to a gene. CDR3 amino acids: CASSTGTGTIRTEAFF. CDR3 nucleotides: TGTGCCAGCAGCACTGGGACAGGGACTATTAGAACTGAAGCTTTCTTT.